Below are 20 T cell receptor beta chains sequenced from a single sample in a study of metastatic and nonmetastatic thyroid tumors (dated by TCRdb to between 2020 and 2021). Before undergoing thyroid surgery, none of the patients had been given any kind of treatment. The library was built by means of PCR. The sequencer was an Illumina HiSeq 4000. The raw public data were reprocessed by TCRdb itself: fastp quality trimming at Q25, MiXCR clonotype calling, in-frame beta chains only. The sample table contains about 46,000 clones; only one count was recorded for around a quarter of them. The ten largest clones add up to about 3.3% of the sample. The sequencing input was blood. These receptors came from a male donor with papillary thyroid cancer or a benign thyroid nodule (not recorded which). Some clones in this sample may be carry-over from other donors' samples.

Many counts were recorded for this clone. The J gene is TRBJ1-1, the V gene TRBV9; D remains unclear. Germline-derived CDR1 and CDR2 are SGDLS and YYNGEE. This CDR3 has 14 residues. Trimming took off 0 bases at V and 1 base at J, with 7 bases between the two ends. The CDR3 loop reads CASSVVGGNTEAFF. The CDR3 DNA reads as TGTGCCAGCAGCGTAGTGGGTGGGAACACTGAAGCTTTCTTT.

The chain carries TRBV5-1 and TRBJ1-3, with a tentative D call TRBD1 (5 bases). Germline CDR1 reads SGHRS; CDR2 reads YFSETQ. This CDR3 has 14 amino acids. V lost 6 bases, J lost 4 bases, and 14 bases lay in between. The CDR3, as DNA: TGCGCCAGCACCACGGGACCCCTCGGAAACACCATATATTTT. Its translation: CASTTGPLGNTIYF.

Note on this clone: The junction differs from germline at one of its ends, possibly a read error. The identical CDR3 is also encoded by other nucleotide sequences in the sample. The chain couples TRBV20-1 to TRBJ2-7, with unresolved D. Germline assignment: CDR1 DFQATT and CDR2 SNEGSKA (reference sequence). This CDR3 contains 12 residues. CDR3 DNA sequence: TGCAGTGCCAGAGGTCAAACCTACGAGCAGTACTTC. Protein sequence: CSARGQTYEQYF.

This clone was recorded at least ten times. The J gene is TRBJ1-4, the V gene TRBV6-1; 9 nucleotides line up with TRBD1. Germline V gene sequence: CDR1 MNHNS, CDR2 SASEGT. V lost 5 bases and J lost 8; bases outside the gene matches: 12. CDR3 length: 16 amino acids. The CDR3 region has the DNA TGTGCCAGCAGTTCACACCCCGGACAGGGGTCGGAAAAACTGTTTTTT. It yields the protein CASSSHPGQGSEKLFF.

This clone was picked up a small number of times. The conserved closing phenylalanine or tryptophan is absent in this CDR3, likely reflecting a read error. The rearrangement uses TRBV28 and TRBJ2-1; 8 nucleotides align to TRBD2. CDR1 and CDR2 from the germline V gene are MDHEN and SYDVKM. The ends lost 4 bases at V and 10 bases at J; junction bases unmatched: 15. The CDR3 is 16 amino acids. The CDR3 sequence is CASSSRGGRRRLEQFS. Here the CDR3 DNA reads TGTGCCAGCAGTTCGCGCGGCGGGAGGCGTCGGTTGGAGCAGTTCTCC.

The V and J genes are TRBV30 and TRBJ2-7, with 11 bases fitting TRBD1. The V gene's germline CDR1 is GTSNPN and CDR2 SVGIG (reference sequence). The CDR3 consists of 11 residues. As DNA, the CDR3 is TGTTCGTGGGACAGGGGGAACGAGCAGTACTTC. Translating it yields CSWDRGNEQYF.

This clone has a count of ten or more. The chain employs TRBV18 and TRBJ2-1; D is unclear. V shed 3 bases and J shed 1 base, with 13 bases lying between them. CDR1 is KGHSH and CDR2 is LQKENI in the germline V gene. The CDR3 has 16 residues. The CDR3 nucleotides are TGTGCCAGCTCACCCTGGGCAGGTGGATCCTACAATGAGCAGTTCTTC. Its protein product is CASSPWAGGSYNEQFF.

This clone was detected ten times or more. The V gene is TRBV6-1, the J gene TRBJ2-2; the D is unclear. The V gene lost 4 bases and the J gene lost 4 bases, with 7 bases spanning the gap. This CDR3 is built from 13 residues. Germline V CDR1 and CDR2: MNHNS, SASEGT. CDR3 sequence: CASSAVGTGELFF. CDR3 coding DNA: TGTGCCAGCAGTGCGGTTGGCACCGGGGAGCTGTTTTTT.

The count of this clone is one. This chain's CDR3 is CASSLHLRNEQFF. CDR3 nucleotides: TGCGCCAGCAGCTTGCATTTGCGGAATGAGCAGTTCTTC. The V gene is TRBV5-1, the J gene TRBJ2-1; no firm D call. Trimming took off 1 base at V and 7 bases at J, with 9 bases between the two ends. This CDR3 region has 13 residues. Per the germline V gene, CDR1 is SGHRS and CDR2 is YFSETQ.

The chain employs TRBV19 and TRBJ2-2, with D perhaps matching TRBD2 (6 bases). Germline assignment: CDR1 LNHDA and CDR2 SQIVND (reference sequence). This CDR3 spans 14 amino acids. V was cut by 2 bases and J by 9 bases, with 13 bases left in between. CDR3 protein: CASSIPGGAWELFF. The CDR3 nucleotides are TGTGCCAGTAGTATACCCGGAGGGGCATGGGAGCTGTTTTTT.

This clone was observed at least ten times. The rearrangement joins TRBV20-1 to TRBJ2-2; D ambiguous. CDR1 is DFQATT and CDR2 is SNEGSKA in the germline V gene (reference sequence). CDR3 length: 15 residues. Trimming took 1 base from V and 2 from J, leaving 11 bases between them. DNA for the CDR3: TGCAGTGCTAGAGCTGAGGCCGGAAACACCGGGGAGCTGTTTTTT. This encodes CSARAEAGNTGELFF.

This clone occurred a few times. This clone may be a read error of a much larger clone one base away. The chain's CDR3 is CSVYDSLNEQFF. As DNA, the CDR3 is TGCAGCGTTTATGACAGTCTCAATGAGCAGTTCTTC. This chain links TRBV29-1 with TRBJ2-1; tentatively, D is TRBD1 (5 bases). The CDR3 extends over 12 amino acids. Trimming shortened V by 5 bases and J by 6 bases, and 11 bases separated the two germline ends. CDR1 is SQVTM and CDR2 is ANQGSEA in the germline V gene.

At least ten counts were recorded for this clone. This chain links TRBV20-1 with TRBJ1-2; TRBD1 is a possible D gene (6 bases). Germline V CDR1 and CDR2: DFQATT, SNEGSKA (reference sequence). This CDR3 is 12 amino acids long. V lost 6 bases and J 6 bases, leaving 14 bases between the germline ends. CDR3 coding DNA: TGCAGTGCCAGCGGTGGGACACATGGCTACACCTTC. Protein: CSASGGTHGYTF.

This clone has at least ten counts. This chain joins TRBV27 and TRBJ2-2, with TRBD2 identical over 8 bases. The length of the CDR3 is 15 residues. The ends lost 5 bases at V and 3 bases at J; junction bases unmatched: 5. CDR1 and CDR2 (germline): MNHEY, SMNVEV (reference sequence). The CDR3: CASSETSAYTGELFF. The CDR3, as DNA: TGTGCCAGCAGTGAGACTAGCGCGTACACCGGGGAGCTGTTTTTT.

This clone is medium-sized (0.01 to 0.1%) by share. The gene calls are TRBV30 and TRBJ2-1; 13 bases map to TRBD2. The CDR3 consists of 14 residues. The V gene end was trimmed by 4 bases and the J gene end by 4 bases; junction bases not matched to a gene: 1. Germline V gene data show CDR1 as GTSNPN and CDR2 as SVGIG (reference sequence). The CDR3 nucleotides are TGTGCCTGGACGGGACTAGCGGGGTACAATGAGCAGTTCTTC. Its protein product is CAWTGLAGYNEQFF.

The sample holds a few counts of this clone. V gene TRBV11-1 combines with J gene TRBJ2-6; D is possibly TRBD1 (5 bases). There are 18 residues in the CDR3. CDR1 and CDR2 (germline): SGHAT, FQDESV (reference sequence). V lost 1 base to trimming and J lost 0 bases, with 13 bases between them. In DNA form, the CDR3 reads TGTGCCAGCAGCTTAGTTCTGGGGCTTCACTCTGGGGCCAACGTCCTGACTTTC. Its translation: CASSLVLGLHSGANVLTF.

This clone was recorded many times. J is TRBJ2-7 and V is TRBV4-1; 8 bases match TRBD1. Germline assignment: CDR1 MGHRA and CDR2 YSYEKL. The CDR3 has 15 amino acids. The J segment lost 3 bases and the V segment lost 1 base, leaving 5 bases of the junction unmatched. The CDR3 DNA sequence: TGCGCCAGCAGCCAAGCCGGGACAGGAATCTACGAGCAGTACTTC. Its protein product is CASSQAGTGIYEQYF.

This clone was seen repeatedly, ten times or more. The chain combines TRBV20-1 with TRBJ2-1; D ambiguous. The CDR3 covers 13 residues. CDR1 DFQATT and CDR2 SNEGSKA come from the germline V gene (reference sequence). Between the trimmed V and J ends, which lost 2 bases and 5 bases, there was a span of 10 bases. The CDR3 loop reads CSARFSVNNEQFF. In nucleotides, the CDR3 is TGCAGTGCTAGATTTTCGGTCAACAATGAGCAGTTCTTC.

In this sample, this clone turned up a few times. The conserved phenylalanine or tryptophan is not found at the CDR3 terminus, so this likely reflects a read error. V gene TRBV12-3 or TRBV12-4 combines with J gene TRBJ2-2; D is undetermined. V was clipped by 3 bases and J by 4 bases, with 6 bases between them. There are 13 residues in the CDR3. The CDR3 spells CASSFMGTGELFL. The CDR3 coding sequence is TGTGCCAGCAGTTTTATGGGCACCGGGGAGCTGTTTTTG.

This chain links TRBV7-2 with TRBJ2-7, with 8 bases matching TRBD1. The CDR3 spans 14 residues. Trimming took 5 bases from V and 2 from J; bases not matched to a gene: 5. Germline V gene data show CDR1 as SGHTA and CDR2 as FQGNSA. The CDR3 DNA reads as TGTGCCAGCAGCCCTACAGGGGGGCCCTACGAGCAGTACTTC. Translating it yields CASSPTGGPYEQYF.